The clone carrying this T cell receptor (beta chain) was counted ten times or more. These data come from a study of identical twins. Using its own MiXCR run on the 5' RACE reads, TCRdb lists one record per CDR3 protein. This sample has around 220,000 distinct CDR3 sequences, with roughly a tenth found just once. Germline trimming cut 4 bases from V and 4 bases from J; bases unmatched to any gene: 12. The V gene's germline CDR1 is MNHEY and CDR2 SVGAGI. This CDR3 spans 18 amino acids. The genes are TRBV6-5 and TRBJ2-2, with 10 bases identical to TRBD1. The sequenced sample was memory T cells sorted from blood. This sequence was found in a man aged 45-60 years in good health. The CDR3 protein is CASSSPNLDRGSTGELFF. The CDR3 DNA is TGTGCCAGCAGTTCACCCAATTTGGACAGGGGGAGCACCGGGGAGCTGTTTTTT.